Sequencing of this TCR beta chain was carried out in a study of OX40 agonist ivuxolimab in advanced cancers. Across the whole study: Patients were dosed intravenously with ivuxolimab at 0.01 to 10 mg/kg every 2 weeks. Three patients showed partial responses: one hepatocellular carcinoma and two cutaneous melanoma cases. Study-wide results and limits: At 0.1 to 3.0 mg/kg, CD4+ and CD8+ blood T cells expanded clonally by week 6.

Method: immunoSEQ multiplex PCR; TCRdb's copy keeps in-frame clones and lacks some. The repertoire holds around 75,000 clones, with about 90% as singletons. Details on this clone: The antigen remains unidentified.

Sequences were derived from CD4+ or CD8+ T cells sorted from blood, sampled in a trial of the OX40 agonist ivuxolimab. This sequence originates from an adult with an advanced solid tumor such as melanoma, head and neck, liver or kidney cancer.

CDR3 coding DNA: TGTGCCAGCAGTTCGACCAGTTTGACAGGGGAAACCTACAATGAGCAGTTCTTC. Translating gives CASSSTSLTGETYNEQFF. The chain employs TRBV27 and TRBJ2-1; 8 bases are shared with TRBD1. The junction had 13 bases not matched to a gene; V was cut back by 4 bases and J by 2 bases. The CDR3 runs to 18 residues. The germline gives CDR1 MNHEY, CDR2 SMNVEV (reference sequence).